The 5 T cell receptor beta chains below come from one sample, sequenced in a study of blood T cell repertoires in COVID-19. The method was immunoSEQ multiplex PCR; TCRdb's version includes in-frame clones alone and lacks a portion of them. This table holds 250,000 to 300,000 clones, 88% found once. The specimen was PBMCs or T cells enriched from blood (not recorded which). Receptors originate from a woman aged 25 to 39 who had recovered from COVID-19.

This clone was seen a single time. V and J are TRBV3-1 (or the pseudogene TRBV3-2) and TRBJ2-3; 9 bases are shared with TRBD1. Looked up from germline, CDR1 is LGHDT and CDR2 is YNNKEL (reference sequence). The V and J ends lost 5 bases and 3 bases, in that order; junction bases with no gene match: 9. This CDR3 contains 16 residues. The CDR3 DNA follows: TGTGCCAGCAGCGACCATGGGACAGGGAATACAGATACGCAGTATTTT. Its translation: CASSDHGTGNTDTQYF.

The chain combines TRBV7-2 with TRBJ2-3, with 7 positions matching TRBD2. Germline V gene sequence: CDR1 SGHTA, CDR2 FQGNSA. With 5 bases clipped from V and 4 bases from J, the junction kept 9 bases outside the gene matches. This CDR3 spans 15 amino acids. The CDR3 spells CASSAAASGSDTQYF. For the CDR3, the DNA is TGTGCCAGCAGCGCGGCGGCTAGCGGCTCAGATACGCAGTATTTT.

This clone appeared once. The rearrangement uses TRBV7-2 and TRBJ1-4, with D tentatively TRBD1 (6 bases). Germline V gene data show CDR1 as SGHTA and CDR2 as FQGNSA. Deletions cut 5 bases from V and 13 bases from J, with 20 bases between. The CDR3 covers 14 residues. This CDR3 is CASSQDSGEGRLFF. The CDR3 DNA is TGTGCCAGCAGCCAGGACAGTGGGGAGGGGAGACTGTTTTTT. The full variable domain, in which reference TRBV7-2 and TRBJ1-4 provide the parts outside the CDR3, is GAGVSQSPSNKVTEKGKDVELRCDPISGHTALYWYRQSLGQGLEFLIYFQGNSAPDKSGLPSDRFSAERTGGSVSTLTIQRTQQEDSAVYLCASSQDSGEGRLFFGSGTQLSVL.

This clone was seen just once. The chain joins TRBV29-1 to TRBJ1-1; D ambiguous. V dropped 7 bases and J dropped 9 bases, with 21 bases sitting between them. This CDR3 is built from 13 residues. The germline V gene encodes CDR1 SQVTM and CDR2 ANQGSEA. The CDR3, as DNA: TGCAGCGCCGAGAGGATTTTGAATGTCAAAGCTTTCTTT. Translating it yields CSAERILNVKAFF.

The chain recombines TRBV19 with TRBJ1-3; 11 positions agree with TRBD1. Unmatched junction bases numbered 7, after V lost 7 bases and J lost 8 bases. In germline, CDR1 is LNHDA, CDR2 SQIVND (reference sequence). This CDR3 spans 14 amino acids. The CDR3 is CASTVGQGADTIYF. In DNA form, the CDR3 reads TGTGCCAGTACCGTCGGACAGGGGGCAGACACCATATATTTT.